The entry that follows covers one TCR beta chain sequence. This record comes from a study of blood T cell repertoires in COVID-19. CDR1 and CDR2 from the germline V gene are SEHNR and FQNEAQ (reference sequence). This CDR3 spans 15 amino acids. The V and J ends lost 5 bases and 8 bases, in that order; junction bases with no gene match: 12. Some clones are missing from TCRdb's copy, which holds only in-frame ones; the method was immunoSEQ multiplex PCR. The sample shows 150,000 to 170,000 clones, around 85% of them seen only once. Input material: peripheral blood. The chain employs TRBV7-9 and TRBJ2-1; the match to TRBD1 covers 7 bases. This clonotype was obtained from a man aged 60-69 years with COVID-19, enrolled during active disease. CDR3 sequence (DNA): TGTGCCAGCAGCGAAAAGGGGTTCACAGGGGATGAGCAGTTCTTC. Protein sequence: CASSEKGFTGDEQFF.